The 4 T cell receptor beta chains presented below share a single source sample, sequenced in a study of cytomegalovirus exposure and HLA in healthy donors. The PCR employed 60 Vbeta primers together with 13 Jbeta primers. TCRdb's table, derived via immunoSEQ multiplex PCR, lists solely in-frame clones and lacks some. Counted here are some 150,000 clones, roughly 79% occurring once; the ten biggest clones make up 0.95% to 1.5%. Sample: PBMCs. Receptor source: a woman aged 45-59 years in good health and CMV-seronegative.

This clone is a singleton in its sample. V and J are TRBV27 and TRBJ2-3; D not resolved. The CDR3 runs to 12 residues. Trimming cost V 2 bases and J 4 bases, with 4 bases left between them. Germline CDR1 reads MNHEY; CDR2 reads SMNVEV (reference sequence). The CDR3 nucleotides are TGTGCCAGCAGTTTACCAGCAGATACGCAGTATTTT. Residues: CASSLPADTQYF.

V usage is TRBV13 and J usage is TRBJ2-7, with a weak D call TRBD1 (5 bases). The length of the CDR3 is 15 residues. Trimming left V 1 base short and J 2 bases short, with 12 bases between. Germline CDR1 reads PRHDT; CDR2 reads FYEKMQ (reference sequence). The CDR3 nucleotides are TGTGCCAGCAGCTTAGTTACAGGTGGTCCCTACGAGCAGTACTTC. It is translated as CASSLVTGGPYEQYF.

This chain links TRBV27 with TRBJ1-3, with a weak D call TRBD1 (6 bases). Trimming left V 9 bases short and J 0 bases short, with 12 bases between. Germline V gene lookup returns CDR1 MNHEY and CDR2 SMNVEV (reference sequence). The CDR3 runs 14 residues. The CDR3 DNA reads as TGTGCCAGTAAGGGACAATTCTCTGGAAACACCATATATTTT. Translation: CASKGQFSGNTIYF.

This clone was seen just once. The chain employs TRBV4-2 and TRBJ2-3, with a weak D call TRBD2 (5 bases). Trimming took off 0 bases at V and 4 bases at J, with 17 bases between the two ends. This CDR3 comprises 17 residues. The germline V gene has CDR1 LGHNA and CDR2 YNFKEQ. The CDR3 DNA is TGTGCCAGCAGCCAAGATCCTCTAGGAGAGAGGGCAGATACGCAGTATTTT. Its protein product is CASSQDPLGERADTQYF.